This T cell receptor beta chain was recovered during a study of T cell responses to AZD1222 COVID-19 vaccine. Study-wide findings and caveats: Regions 160-218 and 743-854 held dominance among vaccine-associated CD4 TCRs, which spanned spike.

The CDR3 loop spans 13 amino acids. V was clipped by 5 bases and J by 6 bases, with 10 bases between them. The germline V gene has CDR1 KGHSH and CDR2 LQKENI. Of note for this clone: Its antigen is undetermined.

Sequencing used immunoSEQ multiplex PCR; TCRdb keeps in-frame clones, though not all of them. The data hold around 130,000 clones, with 88% observed a single time. The sample consisted of peripheral blood, taken 28 days after the second AZD1222 dose. The sequence derives from an adult who received the AZD1222 COVID-19 vaccine. The V call is TRBV18, the J call TRBJ2-2; D not resolved. CDR3 bases: TGTGCCAGCTCAAATGCCGGGTCCGGGGAGCTGTTTTTT. It yields the protein CASSNAGSGELFF. The full variable domain, rest sourced from reference TRBV18 and TRBJ2-2, is NAGVMQNPRHLVRRRGQEARLRCSPMKGHSHVYWYRQLPEEGLKFMVYLQKENIIDESGMPKERFSAEFPKEGPSILRIQQVVRGDSAAYFCASSNAGSGELFFGEGSRLTVL.